A selection of T cell receptor beta chains follows, all from one sample in a study of TIL therapy for anti-PD-1-resistant metastatic lung cancer. Using immunoSEQ multiplex PCR, the repertoire was profiled, and TCRdb retains in-frame clones only, with some absent. This table holds some 45,000 clones, around 86% found once. The starting material was blood, obtained at baseline. These receptors originate from a person between 25 and 80 years old with non-small cell lung cancer. Both conserved end residues are part of each CDR3. A D gene is named only where the DNA matches it firmly. Not all rows give a size; the values are once, few, many and, for expanded clones, a class.

TRBV7-9	NA	NA	TRBJ1-1	12	CASSLERGRAFF	TGTGCCAGCAGCTTAGAACGGGGGAGAGCTTTCTTT
TRBV11-3	NA	NA	TRBJ2-4	15	CASSRTALAKNIQYF	TGTGCCAGCAGCCGGACAGCCTTAGCCAAAAACATTCAGTACTTC
TRBV6-5	NA	NA	TRBJ2-2	13	CASSPGETGELFF	TGTGCCAGCAGCCCAGGGGAAACCGGGGAGCTGTTTTTT
TRBV4-2	NA	NA	TRBJ2-3	17	CASSQDEAISSTDTQYF	TGTGCCAGCAGCCAAGACGAGGCAATTTCTAGCACAGATACGCAGTATTTT
TRBV12-3/TRBV12-4	NA	once	TRBJ1-1	13	CASSFQGRAEAFF	TGTGCCAGCAGTTTTCAGGGGAGGGCTGAAGCTTTCTTT
TRBV7-9	NA	NA	TRBJ1-3	17	CASSRGGDKWSGNTIYF	TGTGCCAGCAGCCGGGGGGGAGACAAATGGTCTGGAAACACCATATATTTT
TRBV20-1	NA	NA	TRBJ2-7	14	CSASNPERNYEQYF	TGCAGTGCTAGTAACCCGGAAAGAAACTACGAGCAGTACTTC
TRBV6-6	NA	NA	TRBJ1-5	16	CASSSLDIYSNQPQHF	TGTGCCAGCAGTTCCCTGGACATCTATAGCAATCAGCCCCAGCATTTT
TRBV6-5	TRBD1	NA	TRBJ2-7	14	CASASRTGAYEQYF	TGTGCCAGCGCATCTCGGACAGGGGCCTACGAGCAGTACTTC
TRBV7-6	NA	NA	TRBJ2-3	15	CASSPTSGATDTQYF	TGTGCCAGCAGCCCTACTTCGGGAGCGACAGATACGCAGTATTTT
TRBV7-2	NA	NA	TRBJ2-7	16	CASSFDGQQPPYEQYF	TGTGCCAGCAGCTTCGATGGACAGCAACCTCCCTACGAGCAGTACTTC
TRBV6-5	NA	NA	TRBJ2-6	15	CASSYGGSGANVLTF	TGTGCCAGCAGTTACGGAGGGTCTGGGGCCAACGTCCTGACTTTC
TRBV14	TRBD1	NA	TRBJ2-7	13	CASSPTGVYEQYF	TGTGCCAGCAGCCCCACAGGGGTTTACGAGCAGTACTTC
TRBV7-2	TRBD2	NA	TRBJ2-3	13	CASHPSGTDTQYF	TGTGCCAGCCATCCTAGCGGTACAGATACGCAGTATTTT
TRBV7-2	TRBD2	NA	TRBJ2-1	17	CASSLAGEAGGRHEQFF	TGTGCCAGCAGCTTAGCGGGTGAAGCGGGGGGGAGGCATGAGCAGTTCTTC